This T cell receptor (beta chain) was found in a study of cytomegalovirus exposure and HLA in healthy donors listed by TCRdb under 2017. The study in broad terms: The 500 to 800 repertoires of the first cohort and the approximately 130 validation repertoires were produced on the same platform, according to a later analysis. The study aimed to test whether signatures of past pathogen exposure could be identified by cataloging public T cell receptors. Along with the approximately 700-subject first cohort, a separate validation cohort of over a hundred different subjects was used. To predict cytomegalovirus infection status, the study brought together high-throughput TCR immunosequencing, statistical association of individual TCRs with disease status, and machine learning. The study at large found these results: The authors suggested that the approach could potentially be extended to other disease states and immunological phenotypes. A later analysis lacked HLA typing for the validation cohort, so it scored co-occurrence in that cohort across all 110 or so repertoires. While some public TCRs were present in many individuals, most TCR sequences turned up only very rarely across donors. The study listed 150 to 200 TCR beta chains as associated with cytomegalovirus. In a later analysis, TCRs clustered in the first cohort were found to also tend to co-occur in the 120 validation repertoires, with approximately 94% of cluster scores above 0. In vitro tests confirmed that a few of the cytomegalovirus-associated TCR beta chains recognize cytomegalovirus antigens. Cytomegalovirus status was reported to be diagnosed by the classifier with high specificity and sensitivity in both the original and validation cohorts.

The CDR3 covers 16 residues, taking in both the cysteine and the phenylalanine. CDR3 DNA is the only sequence kept; it has 48 bases, read in frame from the first base. The germline V gene encodes CDR1 MNHEY and CDR2 SVGAGI. Germline trimming: 0 bases from V, 3 bases from J; junction bases outside gene matches: 5. The library was produced with the immunoSEQ multiplex PCR assay. On the authors' methods: To diagnose cytomegalovirus status from the catalog of TCR beta chain sequences, a statistical classification framework was built. TCRdb carries this immuneACCESS record with in-frame sequences only. Its versions omit some clonotypes, under half of them owing to an unresolved V gene in the studies checked, with the rest unexplained. The V and J calls and clone size were taken over from that table, and D and trimming were inferred from the DNA. The sample table lists 200,000 to 250,000 clones, 83% of them with a count of one. The ten biggest clones cover roughly 5.7% of the sample.

Worth noting for this clone: The antigen it binds to is not known. No qualities accompany the bases; no much larger clone lies one base away.

Separate from the roughly 630-subject first cohort, the validation cohort of some 130 subjects was the group to which the donors belonged. The rearrangement combines TRBV6-5 with TRBJ2-3, and 8 bases in between align with TRBD2. The clonotype originates from a woman aged 18-29 years in good health and CMV-seronegative. Sequencing was done on a sample of PBMCs. CDR3 region: CASSYSAGGITDTQYF. The DNA reads as follows: TGTGCCAGCAGTTACTCGGCGGGAGGAATTACAGATACGCAGTATTTT.